Listed here is a single T cell receptor beta chain. What it recognizes is unknown. Primers: 60 Vbeta forward and 13 Jbeta reverse. Data came from immunoSEQ multiplex PCR; TCRdb stores just in-frame clones and leaves some out. The sample includes hundreds of thousands of clones, about 80% seen only once; the top ten take about 0.6%. This specimen belongs to a study of cytomegalovirus exposure and HLA in healthy donors. Notes on the study in general: Solely CMV serostatus was available to characterize immune exposure.

This CDR3 has 18 amino acids. The V gene end was trimmed by 3 bases and the J gene end by 0 bases; junction bases not matched to a gene: 7. CDR1 is SGHTA and CDR2 is FQGNSA in the germline V gene. This clonotype originated in a middle-aged woman in good health and CMV-seronegative. The chain joins TRBV7-2 to TRBJ1-5; 11 bases are shared with TRBD1. Sequenced: PBMCs. DNA of the CDR3: TGTGCCAGCAGCTTCGGGACAGGGGGGCCCTATAGCAATCAGCCCCAGCATTTT. Amino acid sequence: CASSFGTGGPYSNQPQHF.